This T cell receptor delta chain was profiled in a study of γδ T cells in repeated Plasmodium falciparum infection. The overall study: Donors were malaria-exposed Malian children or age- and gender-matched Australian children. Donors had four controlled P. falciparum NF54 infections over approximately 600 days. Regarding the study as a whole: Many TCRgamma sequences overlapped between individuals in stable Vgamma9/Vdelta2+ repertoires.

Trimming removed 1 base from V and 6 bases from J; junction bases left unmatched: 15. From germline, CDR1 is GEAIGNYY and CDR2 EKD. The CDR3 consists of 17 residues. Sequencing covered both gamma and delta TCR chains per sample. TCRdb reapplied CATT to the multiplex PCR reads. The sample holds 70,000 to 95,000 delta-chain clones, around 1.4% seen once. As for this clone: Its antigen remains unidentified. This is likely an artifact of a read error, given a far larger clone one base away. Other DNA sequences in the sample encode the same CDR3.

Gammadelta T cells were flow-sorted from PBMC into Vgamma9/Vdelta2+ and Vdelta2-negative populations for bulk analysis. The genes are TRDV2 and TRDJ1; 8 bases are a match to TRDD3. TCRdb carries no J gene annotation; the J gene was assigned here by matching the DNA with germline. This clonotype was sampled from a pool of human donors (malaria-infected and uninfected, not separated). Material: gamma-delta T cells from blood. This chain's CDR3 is CACDTFTGGYAVYKLIF. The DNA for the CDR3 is TGTGCCTGTGACACTTTTACTGGGGGGTACGCGGTCTATAAACTCATCTTT.